This entry describes one T cell receptor beta chain. The target antigen is unknown. CDR1 MDHEN and CDR2 SYDVKM come from the germline V gene. Trimming took 4 bases from V and 3 from J; bases not matched to a gene: 4. The CDR3 covers 14 residues. This sample was included in a study of early T cells in non-severe SARS-CoV-2 infection. Study outcomes and limitations: Sequences matched to VDJdb favored anti-spike CD8 responses, while private and CD4 specificities were missed.

MiXCR was run by TCRdb on the 5' RACE reads, yielding one entry per CDR3 protein. The top ten clones hold less than 3% of a sample with about 84,000 distinct CDR3 sequences, 9% to 14% of them seen once. The genes are TRBV28 and TRBJ2-7, with 9 bases aligning to TRBD1. The source of this sequence is an adult who was a healthcare worker with PCR-confirmed SARS-CoV-2 infection or an uninfected control (not recorded which). Source material: whole blood. The DNA for the CDR3 is TGTGCCAGCAGTTCCGGGACAGGGATCTACGAGCAGTACTTC. Translated: CASSSGTGIYEQYF.